The 18 T cell receptor beta chains below all came from one sample that was sequenced in a study of cytotoxic CD8 clonotypes in ibrutinib-treated CLL (dated by TCRdb to the early 2020s). The method behind the library was the immunoSEQ multiplex PCR assay. TCRdb's version of the immuneACCESS table is confined to in-frame rearrangements and falls short of the full clone set. An unresolved V gene accounts for under half of the shortfall where checked; the remainder is of unknown origin. Across this sample there are about 200,000 clones, with 65% to 80% seen only once. Over 5.5% of the sample is held by the ten biggest clonotypes. The meaning of the sample's time point label: more than 10 months on ibrutinib. The sample was PBMCs, taken after 12 months of ibrutinib treatment. Receptor source: a human donor with chronic lymphocytic leukemia.

The rearrangement uses TRBV6-5 and TRBJ2-4, with D uncertain. Between the trimmed V and J ends, which lost 0 bases and 0 bases, there was a span of 9 bases. Germline V gene lookup returns CDR1 MNHEY and CDR2 SVGAGI. This CDR3 is built from 16 residues. CDR3 DNA: TGTGCCAGCAGTTACTCGGGAAGGGTAGCCAAAAACATTCAGTACTTC. This codes for CASSYSGRVAKNIQYF.

This chain links TRBV5-6 with TRBJ1-2; D is possibly TRBD1 (5 bases). Germline loops: CDR1 SGHDT, CDR2 YYEEEE. The germline V and J ends were trimmed by 4 bases and 1 base, with 14 bases remaining between them. The CDR3 has 15 residues. Here the CDR3 reads CASSPRVRGNYGYTF. The CDR3 nucleotides read TGTGCCAGCAGCCCCCGAGTTAGGGGTAACTATGGCTACACCTTC.

This clone was seen only a few times. This chain links TRBV9 with TRBJ1-5; no firm D call. V dropped 3 bases and J dropped 0 bases, with 10 bases sitting between them. CDR3 length: 15 residues. Germline-derived CDR1 and CDR2 are SGDLS and YYNGEE. Here the CDR3 reads CASSEDGYSNQPQHF. For the CDR3, the DNA is TGTGCCAGCAGCGAGGACGGATATAGCAATCAGCCCCAGCATTTT.

This chain links TRBV29-1 with TRBJ1-1, with a weak D call TRBD1 (6 bases). CDR3 length equals 13 residues. Germline CDR1 and CDR2: SQVTM and ANQGSEA. Trimming shortened V by 7 bases and J by 3 bases, and 15 bases separated the two germline ends. Here the CDR3 reads CSARQEVYTEAFF. CDR3 bases: TGCAGCGCCCGACAGGAAGTATACACTGAAGCTTTCTTT.

The rearrangement links TRBV6-5 to TRBJ2-7; 15 bases are shared with TRBD2. This CDR3 is 14 amino acids long. The V and J ends lost 5 bases and 9 bases, in that order; junction bases with no gene match: 5. The germline V gene encodes CDR1 MNHEY and CDR2 SVGAGI. As DNA, the CDR3 is TGTGCCAGCAGTGGACTAGCGGGAGGGCCTTTGCAGTACTTC. It translates to CASSGLAGGPLQYF.

This clone was seen repeatedly, ten times or more. The genes are TRBV29-1 and TRBJ1-4; D gene unclear. With 2 bases removed from V and 6 bases from J, the gap between germline ends came to 4 bases. Germline-derived CDR1 and CDR2 are SQVTM and ANQGSEA. The length of the CDR3 is 11 residues. CDR3 residues: CSVEKYEKLFF. CDR3 bases: TGCAGCGTTGAAAAGTATGAAAAACTGTTTTTT.

The V and J genes are TRBV2 and TRBJ2-7; no clear D gene. Germline V gene lookup returns CDR1 SNHLY and CDR2 FYNNEI. V was trimmed by 8 bases and J by 0 bases, leaving 14 bases between them. CDR3 length: 14 amino acids. CDR3 sequence: CASVPPGYSYEQYF. The CDR3 DNA reads TGTGCCAGCGTACCACCCGGGTACTCCTACGAGCAGTACTTC.

V and J are TRBV5-6 and TRBJ1-1, with D possibly TRBD1 on 5 matching bases. Germline V CDR1 and CDR2: SGHDT, YYEEEE. The germline V and J ends were trimmed by 4 bases and 4 bases, with 23 bases remaining between them. The CDR3 extends over 17 amino acids. CDR3 DNA sequence: TGTGCCAGCAGCCCCCTCTGGGGTGGGGACCGAGGCACTGAAGCTTTCTTT. Amino acid sequence: CASSPLWGGDRGTEAFF.

This chain joins TRBV4-2 and TRBJ1-2; a possible D gene is TRBD1 (5 bases). Trimming removed 1 base at V and 5 bases at J, with 11 bases between. Germline V CDR1 and CDR2: LGHNA, YNFKEQ. The CDR3 sequence is 14 residues long. CDR3 amino acids: CASSQVEAGYGYTF. The CDR3 DNA reads as TGTGCCAGCAGCCAAGTAGAGGCAGGGTATGGCTACACCTTC.

The chain carries TRBV7-2 and TRBJ2-6; D perhaps matches TRBD2 (6 bases). The ends were cut back, 1 base at V and 0 bases at J, with 13 bases in the middle. From germline, CDR1 is SGHTA and CDR2 FQGNSA. This CDR3 is 18 amino acids long. The CDR3 bases are TGTGCCAGCAGCTTAGTGGGCGGGGCCAGCTCTGGGGCCAACGTCCTGACTTTC. This codes for CASSLVGGASSGANVLTF. Full variable domain (remainder filled in from reference TRBV7-2 and TRBJ2-6): GAGVSQSPSNKVTEKGKDVELRCDPISGHTALYWYRQSLGQGLEFLIYFQGNSAPDKSGLPSDRFSAERTGGSVSTLTIQRTQQEDSAVYLCASSLVGGASSGANVLTFGAGSRLTVL.

V and J are TRBV7-2 and TRBJ1-1; D call uncertain. V was trimmed by 4 bases and J by 0 bases, leaving 6 bases between them. The CDR3 runs 13 residues. Germline CDR1 SGHTA, CDR2 FQGNSA. CDR3 sequence: CASSSVMNTEAFF. In nucleotides, the CDR3 is TGTGCCAGCAGCTCGGTAATGAACACTGAAGCTTTCTTT.

This chain connects TRBV2 to TRBJ1-1, with 7 positions matching TRBD1. This CDR3 region has 11 residues. In germline, CDR1 is SNHLY, CDR2 FYNNEI. J lost 11 bases, V lost 6 bases, and 6 bases had no gene match. In DNA form, the CDR3 reads TGTGCCAGCAGCTTCAGGGGGTTGGCTTTCTTT. Residues: CASSFRGLAFF.

V and J are TRBV28 and TRBJ1-2; D may be TRBD1 (6 bases). CDR3 length: 14 amino acids. Germline lookup yields CDR1 MDHEN and CDR2 SYDVKM. The V end was cut by 10 bases, the J end by 4 bases, with 19 bases between. CDR3 sequence (DNA): TGTGCCACGTCCAAAAGGGGGGTCACCTATGGCTACACCTTC. Protein: CATSKRGVTYGYTF.

On this clone itself: Different DNA sequences within this sample yield the same CDR3. This chain uses TRBV6-1 with TRBJ1-1, with TRBD1 as a possible D gene (5 bases). V gave up 2 bases and J gave up 0 bases, with 10 bases separating them. The CDR3 is 15 residues long. Germline V gives CDR1 MNHNS, CDR2 SASEGT. In DNA form, the CDR3 reads TGTGCCAGCAGTGAACCGGGACGTATGAACACTGAAGCTTTCTTT. It codes for CASSEPGRMNTEAFF.

The rearrangement joins TRBV19 to TRBJ2-1; TRBD2 matches at 8 bases. V lost 2 bases and J lost 7; bases outside the gene matches: 10. The CDR3 has 16 residues. Germline CDR1 and CDR2: LNHDA and SQIVND (reference sequence). CDR3 protein: CASSIRGTSITNEQFF. The CDR3 bases are TGTGCCAGTAGTATACGCGGGACTAGTATAACGAATGAGCAGTTCTTC.

This clone showed up just once. The rearrangement joins TRBV30 to TRBJ1-4, with a weak D call TRBD1 (5 bases). Germline V gives CDR1 GTSNPN, CDR2 SVGIG (reference sequence). The CDR3 is 16 residues long. V lost 1 base and J 8 bases, leaving 20 bases between the germline ends. CDR3 protein: CAWSADLDKLGEKLFF. The CDR3 DNA sequence: TGTGCCTGGAGTGCTGACCTGGACAAATTGGGAGAAAAACTGTTTTTT.

The table lists this clone with a count of one. The V gene is TRBV5-1, the J gene TRBJ1-2; D ambiguous. This CDR3 spans 12 amino acids. Trimming took 4 bases from V and 7 from J, leaving 11 bases between them. CDR1 SGHRS and CDR2 YFSETQ come from the germline V gene. DNA for the CDR3: TGCGCCAGCAGCGGAGACCTTACTGGCTACACCTTC. Translating it yields CASSGDLTGYTF.

The rearrangement uses TRBV6-5 and TRBJ1-4, with 8 bases aligning to TRBD1. The CDR3 is 14 amino acids. With V trimmed by 7 bases and J by 8 bases, 9 bases remained unmatched. CDR1 and CDR2 (germline): MNHEY, SVGAGI. The CDR3 region has the DNA TGTGCCAGCACCAGAGGACAGGGAAGCGAAAAACTGTTTTTT. Translation: CASTRGQGSEKLFF.